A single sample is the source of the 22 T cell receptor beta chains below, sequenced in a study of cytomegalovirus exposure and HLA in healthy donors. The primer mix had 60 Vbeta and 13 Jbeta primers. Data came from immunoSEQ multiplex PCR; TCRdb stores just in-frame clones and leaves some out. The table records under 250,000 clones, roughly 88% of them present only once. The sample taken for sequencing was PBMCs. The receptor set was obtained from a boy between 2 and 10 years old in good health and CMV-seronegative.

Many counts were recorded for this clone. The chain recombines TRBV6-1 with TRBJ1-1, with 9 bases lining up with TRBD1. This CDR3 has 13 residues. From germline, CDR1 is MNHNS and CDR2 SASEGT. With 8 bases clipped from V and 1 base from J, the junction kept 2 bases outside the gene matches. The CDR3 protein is CASGDRENTEAFF. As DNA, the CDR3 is TGTGCCAGCGGGGACAGGGAGAACACTGAAGCTTTCTTT.

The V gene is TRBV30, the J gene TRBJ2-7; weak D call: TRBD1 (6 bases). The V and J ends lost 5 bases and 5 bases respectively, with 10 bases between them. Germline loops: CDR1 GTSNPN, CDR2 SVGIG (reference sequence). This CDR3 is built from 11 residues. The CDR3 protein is CAWGGQNEQYF. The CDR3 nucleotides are TGTGCCTGGGGGGGACAAAACGAGCAGTACTTC. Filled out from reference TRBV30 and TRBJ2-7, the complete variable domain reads SQTIHQWPATLVQPVGSPLSLECTVEGTSNPNLYWYRQAAGRGLQLLFYSVGIGQISSEVPQNLSASRPQDRQFILSSKKLLLSDSGFYLCAWGGQNEQYFGPGTRLTVT.

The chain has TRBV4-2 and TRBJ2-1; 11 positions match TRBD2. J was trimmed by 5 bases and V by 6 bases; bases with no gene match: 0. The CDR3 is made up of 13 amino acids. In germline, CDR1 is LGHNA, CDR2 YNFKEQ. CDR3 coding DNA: TGTGCCAGCAGACTAGCGGGAGACAATGAGCAGTTCTTC. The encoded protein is CASRLAGDNEQFF.

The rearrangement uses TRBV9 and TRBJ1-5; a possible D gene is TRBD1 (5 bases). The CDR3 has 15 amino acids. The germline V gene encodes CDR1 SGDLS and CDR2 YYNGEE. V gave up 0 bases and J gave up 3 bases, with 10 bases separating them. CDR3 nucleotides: TGTGCCAGCAGCGTAGGACAGTCCTTCAATCAGCCCCAGCATTTT. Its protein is CASSVGQSFNQPQHF.

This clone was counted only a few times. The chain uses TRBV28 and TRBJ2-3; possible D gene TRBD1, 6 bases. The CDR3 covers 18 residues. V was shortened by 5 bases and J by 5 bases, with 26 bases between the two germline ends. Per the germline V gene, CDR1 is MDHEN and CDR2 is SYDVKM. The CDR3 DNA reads TGTGCCAGCAGTGCGGTCGTGGGACAAGGAACCACAGTAGATACGCAGTATTTT. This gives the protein CASSAVVGQGTTVDTQYF. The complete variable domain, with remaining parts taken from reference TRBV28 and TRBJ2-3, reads DVKVTQSSRYLVKRTGEKVFLECVQDMDHENMFWYRQDPGLGLRLIYFSYDVKMKEKGDIPEGYSVSREKKERFSLILESASTNQTSMYLCASSAVVGQGTTVDTQYFGPGTRLTVL.

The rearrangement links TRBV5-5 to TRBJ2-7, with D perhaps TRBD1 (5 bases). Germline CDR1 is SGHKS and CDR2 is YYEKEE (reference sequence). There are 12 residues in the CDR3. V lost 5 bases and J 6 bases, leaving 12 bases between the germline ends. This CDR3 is CASSQDTPEQYF. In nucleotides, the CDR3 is TGTGCCAGCAGTCAGGACACGCCCGAGCAGTACTTC.

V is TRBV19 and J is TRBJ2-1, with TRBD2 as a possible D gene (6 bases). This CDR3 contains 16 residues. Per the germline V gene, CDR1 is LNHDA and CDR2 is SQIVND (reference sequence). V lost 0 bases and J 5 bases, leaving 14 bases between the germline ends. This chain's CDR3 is CASSIDQGLINNEQFF. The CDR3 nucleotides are TGTGCCAGTAGTATAGATCAGGGACTGATTAACAATGAGCAGTTCTTC.

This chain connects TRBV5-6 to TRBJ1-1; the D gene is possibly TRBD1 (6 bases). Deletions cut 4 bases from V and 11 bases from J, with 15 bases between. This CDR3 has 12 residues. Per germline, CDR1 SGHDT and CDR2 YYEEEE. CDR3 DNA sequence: TGTGCCAGCAGCCTGGCAGGGGTTCGGGCTTTCTTT. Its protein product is CASSLAGVRAFF. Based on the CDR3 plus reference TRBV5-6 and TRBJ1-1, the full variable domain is DAGVTQSPTHLIKTRGQQVTLRCSPKSGHDTVSWYQQALGQGPQFIFQYYEEEERQRGNFPDRFSGHQFPNYSSELNVNALLLGDSALYLCASSLAGVRAFFGQGTRLTVV.

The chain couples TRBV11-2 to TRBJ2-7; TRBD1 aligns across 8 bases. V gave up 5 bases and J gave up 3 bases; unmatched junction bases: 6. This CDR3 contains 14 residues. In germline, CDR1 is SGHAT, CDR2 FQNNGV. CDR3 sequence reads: CASSQGQGRYEQYF. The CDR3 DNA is TGTGCCAGCAGCCAAGGACAGGGACGCTACGAGCAGTACTTC.

The CDR3 DNA is TGTGCCAGCAGCGCACTAGCGGCCTCCTACGAGCAGTACTTC. It codes for CASSALAASYEQYF. The chain links TRBV9 to TRBJ2-7; 8 bases fit TRBD2. This CDR3 spans 14 amino acids. Germline trimming cut 3 bases from V and 0 bases from J; bases unmatched to any gene: 2. Germline V gene lookup returns CDR1 SGDLS and CDR2 YYNGEE.

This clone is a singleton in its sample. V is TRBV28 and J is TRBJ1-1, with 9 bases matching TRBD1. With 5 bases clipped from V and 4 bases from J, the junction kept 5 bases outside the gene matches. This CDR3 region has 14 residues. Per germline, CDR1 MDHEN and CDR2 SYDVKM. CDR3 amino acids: CASSPRQGVTEAFF. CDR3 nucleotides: TGTGCCAGCAGTCCTCGACAGGGGGTCACTGAAGCTTTCTTT.

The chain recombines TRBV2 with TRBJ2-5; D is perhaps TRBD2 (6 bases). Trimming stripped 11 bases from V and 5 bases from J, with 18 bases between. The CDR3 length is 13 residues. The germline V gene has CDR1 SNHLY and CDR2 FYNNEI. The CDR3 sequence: CARQEGGAETQYF. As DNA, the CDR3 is TGTGCCCGGCAGGAAGGCGGGGCCGAGACCCAGTACTTC. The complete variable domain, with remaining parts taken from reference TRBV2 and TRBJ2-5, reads EPEVTQTPSHQVTQMGQEVILRCVPISNHLYFYWYRQILGQKVEFLVSFYNNEISEKSEIFDDQFSVERPDGSNFTLKIRSTKLEDSAMYFCARQEGGAETQYFGPGTRLLVL.

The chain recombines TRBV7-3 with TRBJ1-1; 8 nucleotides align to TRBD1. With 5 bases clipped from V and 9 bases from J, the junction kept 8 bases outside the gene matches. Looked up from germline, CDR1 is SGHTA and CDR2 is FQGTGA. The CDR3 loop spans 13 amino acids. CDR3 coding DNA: TGTGCCAGCAGCCGAACAGGGGGTATGAAAGCTTTCTTT. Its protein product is CASSRTGGMKAFF.

CDR3 region: CASSYSGTSGFYEQYF. The CDR3 region has the DNA TGTGCCAGCAGTTACTCGGGGACTAGCGGGTTCTACGAGCAGTACTTC. The rearrangement links TRBV6-5 to TRBJ2-7; 12 nucleotides line up with TRBD2. The V gene's germline CDR1 is MNHEY and CDR2 SVGAGI. This CDR3 region has 16 residues. The trim removed 0 bases at V and 3 bases at J, leaving 3 bases unmatched.

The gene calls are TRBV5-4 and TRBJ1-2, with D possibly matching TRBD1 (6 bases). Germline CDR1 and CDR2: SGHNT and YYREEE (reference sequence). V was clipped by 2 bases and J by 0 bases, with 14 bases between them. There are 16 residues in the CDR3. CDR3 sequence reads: CASSFLQGQANYGYTF. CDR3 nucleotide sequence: TGTGCCAGCAGCTTTTTGCAGGGGCAAGCTAACTATGGCTACACCTTC.

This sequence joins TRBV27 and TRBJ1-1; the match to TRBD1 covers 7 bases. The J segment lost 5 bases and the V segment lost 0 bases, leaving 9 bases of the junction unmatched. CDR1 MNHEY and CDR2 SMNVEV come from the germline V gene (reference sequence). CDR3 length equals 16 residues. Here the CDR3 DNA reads TGTGCCAGCAGTTTATCCCGGGACAGCCTCGAAACTGAAGCTTTCTTT. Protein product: CASSLSRDSLETEAFF.

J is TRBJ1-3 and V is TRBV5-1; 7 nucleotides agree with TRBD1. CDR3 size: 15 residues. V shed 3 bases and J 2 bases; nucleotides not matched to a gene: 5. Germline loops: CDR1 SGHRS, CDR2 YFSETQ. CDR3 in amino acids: CASSSLTGTGNTIYF. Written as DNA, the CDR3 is TGCGCCAGCAGCTCTCTGACAGGGACTGGAAACACCATATATTTT.

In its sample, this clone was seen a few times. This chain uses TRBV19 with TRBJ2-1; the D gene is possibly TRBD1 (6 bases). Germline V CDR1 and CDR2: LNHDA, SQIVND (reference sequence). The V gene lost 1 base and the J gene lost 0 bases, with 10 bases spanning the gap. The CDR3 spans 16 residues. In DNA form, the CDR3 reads TGTGCCAGTAGTATAGCGCAGGGGAGCTCCTACAATGAGCAGTTCTTC. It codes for CASSIAQGSSYNEQFF.

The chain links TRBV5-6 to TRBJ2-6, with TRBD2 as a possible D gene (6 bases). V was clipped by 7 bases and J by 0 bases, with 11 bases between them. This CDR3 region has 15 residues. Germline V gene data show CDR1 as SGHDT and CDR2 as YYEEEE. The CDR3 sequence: CASAPGVSGANVLTF. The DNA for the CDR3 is TGTGCCAGCGCGCCGGGGGTCTCTGGGGCCAACGTCCTGACTTTC. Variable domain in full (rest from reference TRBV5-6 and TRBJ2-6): DAGVTQSPTHLIKTRGQQVTLRCSPKSGHDTVSWYQQALGQGPQFIFQYYEEEERQRGNFPDRFSGHQFPNYSSELNVNALLLGDSALYLCASAPGVSGANVLTFGAGSRLTVL.

In DNA form, the CDR3 reads TGTGCCAGCAGTACAGGAAAAGAGACCCAGTACTTC. This codes for CASSTGKETQYF. This chain joins TRBV6-1 and TRBJ2-5, with D maybe TRBD1 (5 bases). Trimming took 5 bases from V and 3 from J, leaving 7 bases between them. The CDR3 consists of 12 residues. Looked up from germline, CDR1 is MNHNS and CDR2 is SASEGT.

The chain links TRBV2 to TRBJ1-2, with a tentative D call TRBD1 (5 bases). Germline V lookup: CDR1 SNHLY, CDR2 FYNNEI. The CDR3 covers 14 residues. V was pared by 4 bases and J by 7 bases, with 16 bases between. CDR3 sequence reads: CASSGQTGPFGYTF. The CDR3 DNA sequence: TGTGCCAGCAGTGGACAGACTGGCCCTTTTGGCTACACCTTC.

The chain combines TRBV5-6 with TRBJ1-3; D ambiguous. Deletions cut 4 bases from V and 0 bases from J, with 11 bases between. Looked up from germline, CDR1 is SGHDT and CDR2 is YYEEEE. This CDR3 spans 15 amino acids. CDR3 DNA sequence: TGTGCCAGCAGCCGCGTTGATGCCTCTGGAAACACCATATATTTT. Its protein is CASSRVDASGNTIYF. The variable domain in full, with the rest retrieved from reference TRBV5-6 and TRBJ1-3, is DAGVTQSPTHLIKTRGQQVTLRCSPKSGHDTVSWYQQALGQGPQFIFQYYEEEERQRGNFPDRFSGHQFPNYSSELNVNALLLGDSALYLCASSRVDASGNTIYFGEGSWLTVV.